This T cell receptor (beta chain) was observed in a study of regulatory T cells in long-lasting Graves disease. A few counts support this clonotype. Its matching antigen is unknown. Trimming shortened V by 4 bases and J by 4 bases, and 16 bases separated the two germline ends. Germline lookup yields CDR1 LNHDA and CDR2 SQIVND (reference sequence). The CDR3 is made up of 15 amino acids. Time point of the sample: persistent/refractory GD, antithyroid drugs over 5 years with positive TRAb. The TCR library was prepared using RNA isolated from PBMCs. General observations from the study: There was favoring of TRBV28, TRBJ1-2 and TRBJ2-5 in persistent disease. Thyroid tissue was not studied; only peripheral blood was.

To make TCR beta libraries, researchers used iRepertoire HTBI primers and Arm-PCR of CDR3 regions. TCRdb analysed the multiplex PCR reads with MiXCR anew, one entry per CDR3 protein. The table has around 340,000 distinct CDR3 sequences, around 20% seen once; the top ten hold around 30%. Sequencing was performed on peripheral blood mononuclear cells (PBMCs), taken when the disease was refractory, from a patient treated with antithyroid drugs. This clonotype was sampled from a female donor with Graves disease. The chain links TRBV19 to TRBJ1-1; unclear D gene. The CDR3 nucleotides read TGTGCCAGTAGTACCCCACGGAAGCGGAGCACTGAAGCTTTCTTT. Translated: CASSTPRKRSTEAFF.